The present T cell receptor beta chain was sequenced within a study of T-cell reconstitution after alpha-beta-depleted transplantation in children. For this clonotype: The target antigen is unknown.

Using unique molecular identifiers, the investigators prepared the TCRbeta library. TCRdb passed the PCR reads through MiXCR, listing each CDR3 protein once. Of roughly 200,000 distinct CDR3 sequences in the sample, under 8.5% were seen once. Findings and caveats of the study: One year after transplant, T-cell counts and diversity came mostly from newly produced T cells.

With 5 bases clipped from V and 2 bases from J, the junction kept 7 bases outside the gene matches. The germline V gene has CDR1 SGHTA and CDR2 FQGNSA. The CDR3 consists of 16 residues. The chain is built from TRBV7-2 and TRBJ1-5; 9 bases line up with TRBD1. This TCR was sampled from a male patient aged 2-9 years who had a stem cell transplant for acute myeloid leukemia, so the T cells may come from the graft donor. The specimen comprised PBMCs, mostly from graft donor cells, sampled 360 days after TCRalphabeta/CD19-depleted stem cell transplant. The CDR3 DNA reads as TGTGCCAGCAGCAACCGGGACAGGGTCGGCAATCAGCCCCAGCATTTT. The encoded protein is CASSNRDRVGNQPQHF.